The 23 T cell receptor beta chains below all came from one sample that was sequenced in a study of sequential checkpoint blockade in melanoma. The treatment denotes: randomized to nivolumab then ipilimumab (arm A) or the reverse (arm B). Repertoires were generated with immunoSEQ multiplex PCR, while TCRdb's copy carries only in-frame clones and drops some. This table has 15,000 to 20,000 clones, about 66% appearing once. The starting material was CD8+ T cells sorted from blood (inferred from file names), obtained from a patient given nivolumab and ipilimumab in sequence. All receptors come from a human donor with melanoma.

This clone has only a few counts. The rearrangement uses TRBV11-1 and TRBJ1-4; 7 bases align to TRBD1. Germline-derived CDR1 and CDR2 are SGHAT and FQDESV (reference sequence). The CDR3 is 16 residues long. V lost 1 base and J lost 10; bases outside the gene matches: 12. The CDR3 bases are TGTGCCAGCAGCTTAGTAACGACAGGGAGCCTAGGAAAACTGTTTTTT. Amino acids: CASSLVTTGSLGKLFF.

CDR3 coding DNA: TGTGCCAGCAGCGCGAACGGGATGGGGGAGACCCAGTACTTC. This codes for CASSANGMGETQYF. The chain uses TRBV6-6 and TRBJ2-5, with D perhaps matching TRBD2 (5 bases). Trimming took 6 bases from V and 5 from J, leaving 16 bases between them. The length of the CDR3 is 14 residues. The V gene's germline CDR1 is MNHNY and CDR2 SVGAGI (reference sequence).

J is TRBJ2-2 and V is TRBV27, with D tentatively TRBD1 (6 bases). V lost 5 bases and J 6 bases, leaving 13 bases between the germline ends. Germline assignment: CDR1 MNHEY and CDR2 SMNVEV (reference sequence). This CDR3 contains 14 residues. The CDR3 DNA sequence: TGTGCCAGCAGTCCCGGTACAGGGTCCGGGGAGCTGTTTTTT. It translates to CASSPGTGSGELFF.

The V and J genes are TRBV5-1 and TRBJ1-5, with D uncertain. The CDR3 sequence is 15 residues long. V lost 4 bases and J 0 bases, leaving 11 bases between the germline ends. Germline values: CDR1 SGHRS, CDR2 YFSETQ. The DNA of the CDR3 is TGCGCCAGCAGCGAGGGCCTATATAGCAATCAGCCCCAGCATTTT. Amino acid sequence: CASSEGLYSNQPQHF.

This clone occurred once. This sequence joins TRBV21-1 and TRBJ2-7; TRBD2, as called in the table, went unchecked against the DNA. TRBV21-1 is classified as a pseudogene. The CDR3 sequence is 16 residues long. The CDR3 is CASSPPRAGGRYEQYF. DNA of the CDR3: TGTGCCAGCAGCCCCCCTAGGGCGGGAGGGCGATACGAGCAGTACTTC.

The V call is TRBV4-1, the J call TRBJ2-3; perhaps TRBD1 as D (6 bases). The germline gives CDR1 MGHRA, CDR2 YSYEKL. Trimming removed 2 bases at V and 6 bases at J, with 12 bases between. The CDR3 sequence is 14 residues long. The CDR3 bases are TGCGCCAGCAGCCAATTCACAGGGATGGATACGCAGTATTTT. This gives the protein CASSQFTGMDTQYF.

The chain has TRBV6-6 and TRBJ2-5; tentative D call: TRBD1 (6 bases). Per the germline V gene, CDR1 is MNHNY and CDR2 is SVGAGI (reference sequence). There are 14 residues in the CDR3. Trimming left V 0 bases short and J 4 bases short, with 9 bases between. CDR3 protein: CASSYSGTLETQYF. The CDR3 region has the DNA TGTGCCAGCAGTTACTCCGGGACATTAGAGACCCAGTACTTC.

The V call is TRBV11-2, the J call TRBJ2-2, with TRBD2 matching over 16 bases. The CDR3 extends over 17 amino acids. The germline gives CDR1 SGHAT, CDR2 FQNNGV. V shed 5 bases, J shed 8 bases, and the junction held 8 bases outside the gene matches. CDR3 amino acids: CASSTGLAGGFSGELFF. In nucleotides, the CDR3 is TGTGCCAGCAGCACGGGACTAGCGGGGGGGTTTAGTGGGGAGCTGTTTTTT.

The chain is built from TRBV28 and TRBJ2-7; 7 bases agree with TRBD2. V dropped 1 base and J dropped 2; count of bases not matched to a gene: 8. The CDR3 has 16 amino acids. Germline V gene lookup returns CDR1 MDHEN and CDR2 SYDVKM. The CDR3 spells CASSLSAPSGTYEQYF. The CDR3 coding sequence is TGTGCCAGCAGTTTATCGGCCCCTAGCGGCACCTACGAGCAGTACTTC.

Concerning this clone: Within the sample, other DNA sequences also encode this same CDR3. This chain links TRBV9 with TRBJ1-2; possibly TRBD1 for D (5 bases). CDR1 and CDR2 (germline): SGDLS, YYNGEE. V was clipped by 0 bases and J by 3 bases, with 9 bases between them. The length of the CDR3 is 14 residues. In DNA form, the CDR3 reads TGTGCCAGCAGCGTAGGGGGAGGGGACTATGGCTACACCTTC. Its protein is CASSVGGGDYGYTF.

This rearrangement joins TRBV19 to TRBJ1-5, with a weak D call TRBD1 (6 bases). The ends were cut back, 8 bases at V and 11 bases at J, with 19 bases in the middle. Germline CDR1 is LNHDA and CDR2 is SQIVND (reference sequence). The CDR3 spans 13 residues. This CDR3 reads CASRTAEGTAQHF. For the CDR3, the DNA is TGTGCCAGTCGGACAGCAGAGGGCACGGCCCAGCATTTT.

This sequence joins TRBV9 and TRBJ1-5; 9 nucleotides align to TRBD1. The CDR3 consists of 14 residues. The junction had 2 bases not matched to a gene; V was cut back by 3 bases and J by 4 bases. The V gene's germline CDR1 is SGDLS and CDR2 YYNGEE. CDR3 in amino acids: CASSGGQGNQPQHF. The DNA of the CDR3 is TGTGCCAGCAGCGGAGGACAGGGGAATCAGCCCCAGCATTTT. Filled out from reference TRBV9 and TRBJ1-5, the complete variable domain reads DSGVTQTPKHLITATGQRVTLRCSPRSGDLSVYWYQQSLDQGLQFLIQYYNGEERAKGNILERFSAQQFPDLHSELNLSSLELGDSALYFCASSGGQGNQPQHFGDGTRLSIL.

V is TRBV9 and J is TRBJ1-4; D ambiguous. V was cut by 0 bases and J by 3 bases, with 9 bases left in between. The CDR3 totals 15 residues. Looked up from germline, CDR1 is SGDLS and CDR2 is YYNGEE. As DNA, the CDR3 is TGTGCCAGCAGCGTAGGAGGCGTTGCTAATGAAAAACTGTTTTTT. Its translation is CASSVGGVANEKLFF.

This rearrangement joins TRBV18 to TRBJ1-2; 8 positions match TRBD1. V was pared by 3 bases and J by 3 bases, with 6 bases of the junction left unmatched. Germline CDR1 and CDR2: KGHSH and LQKENI. This CDR3 comprises 15 residues. The CDR3 nucleotides are TGTGCCAGCTCACCTCAGGGGGCTTCTTACTATGGCTACACCTTC. This codes for CASSPQGASYYGYTF.

The V call is TRBV9, the J call TRBJ2-7; 8 positions match TRBD1. The germline V gene encodes CDR1 SGDLS and CDR2 YYNGEE. The CDR3 spans 15 residues. The V gene end was trimmed by 0 bases and the J gene end by 6 bases; junction bases not matched to a gene: 8. The chain's CDR3 is CASSVGGTGLSEQYF. In nucleotides, the CDR3 is TGTGCCAGCAGCGTAGGGGGGACAGGTTTGAGCGAGCAGTACTTC. The whole variable domain, filled in from reference TRBV9 and TRBJ2-7, reads DSGVTQTPKHLITATGQRVTLRCSPRSGDLSVYWYQQSLDQGLQFLIQYYNGEERAKGNILERFSAQQFPDLHSELNLSSLELGDSALYFCASSVGGTGLSEQYFGPGTRLTVT.

This clone was picked up a small number of times. The rearrangement uses TRBV7-6 and TRBJ1-1; 7 bases are shared with TRBD1. Looked up from germline, CDR1 is SGHVS and CDR2 is FNYEAQ. V dropped 0 bases and J dropped 3; count of bases not matched to a gene: 10. The CDR3 is 17 residues long. CDR3 loop: CASSLAGQDLVHTEAFF. The CDR3 nucleotides read TGTGCCAGCAGCTTAGCTGGACAGGATCTGGTGCACACTGAAGCTTTCTTT.

By share, this clone ranks as medium-sized. The J gene is TRBJ2-7, the V gene TRBV5-6; tentatively, D is TRBD1 (5 bases). The CDR3 sequence is 14 residues long. With 1 base removed from V and 0 bases from J, the gap between germline ends came to 8 bases. From germline, CDR1 is SGHDT and CDR2 YYEEEE. This CDR3 is CASSLQGYSYEQYF. CDR3 sequence (DNA): TGTGCCAGCAGCTTGCAGGGATACTCCTACGAGCAGTACTTC.

The J gene is TRBJ1-5, the V gene TRBV16; D is possibly TRBD1 (5 bases). V lost 0 bases, J lost 3 bases, and 15 bases lay in between. This CDR3 has 17 amino acids. Per germline, CDR1 KGHSY and CDR2 FQNENV. Written as DNA, the CDR3 is TGTGCCAGCAGCCAATCCACAGTGGGGCCTGACAATCAGCCCCAGCATTTT. This translates into CASSQSTVGPDNQPQHF.

This clone showed up just a few times. The chain couples TRBV5-5 to TRBJ1-2, with D unresolved. CDR3 length: 13 amino acids. In germline, CDR1 is SGHKS, CDR2 YYEKEE (reference sequence). Between the trimmed V and J ends, which lost 4 bases and 4 bases, there was a span of 11 bases. The CDR3 loop reads CASSPVWAYGYTF. In DNA form, the CDR3 reads TGTGCCAGCAGCCCTGTGTGGGCCTATGGCTACACCTTC.

The DNA for the CDR3 is TGCGCCAGCAGCCAACCGGGACAGGGGCCTGGGAACTACAATGAGCAGTTCTTC. This codes for CASSQPGQGPGNYNEQFF. The V call is TRBV4-3, the J call TRBJ2-1; 10 positions agree with TRBD1. This CDR3 comprises 18 residues. Unmatched junction bases numbered 10, after V lost 2 bases and J lost 3 bases. The V gene's germline CDR1 is LGHNA and CDR2 YSLEER.

The CDR3 spells CASSTTGGEQYF. DNA of the CDR3: TGTGCCAGCAGCACGACAGGCGGCGAGCAGTACTTC. The rearrangement uses TRBV9 and TRBJ2-7, with D tentatively TRBD1 (6 bases). Trimming cost V 4 bases and J 6 bases, with 11 bases left between them. The germline CDR1 and CDR2 sequences are SGDLS and YYNGEE. CDR3 length equals 12 residues.

V is TRBV9 and J is TRBJ2-2; 8 nucleotides agree with TRBD1. V dropped 1 base and J dropped 0; count of bases not matched to a gene: 2. CDR3 length: 16 residues. CDR1 and CDR2 from the germline V gene are SGDLS and YYNGEE. The CDR3 bases are TGTGCCAGCAGCGTAAGGACAGGGTCGAACACCGGGGAGCTGTTTTTT. Amino acids: CASSVRTGSNTGELFF.

This chain links TRBV15 with TRBJ2-2; D not certain. CDR3 size: 12 residues. Germline-derived CDR1 and CDR2 are LNHNV and YYDKDF (reference sequence). V was cut by 5 bases and J by 5 bases, with 6 bases left in between. The CDR3 spells CATSEETGELFF. DNA for the CDR3: TGTGCCACCAGCGAAGAGACCGGGGAGCTGTTTTTT. The variable domain in full, completed from reference TRBV15 and TRBJ2-2, reads DAMVIQNPRYQVTQFGKPVTLSCSQTLNHNVMYWYQQKSSQAPKLLFHYYDKDFNNEADTPDNFQSRRPNTSFCFLDIRSPGLGDTAMYLCATSEETGELFFGEGSRLTVL.